Following are 18 T cell receptor beta chains from one sample sequenced in a study of T cell responses to AZD1222 COVID-19 vaccine. The method was immunoSEQ multiplex PCR; TCRdb's version includes in-frame clones alone and lacks a portion of them. The table has around 70,000 clones, approximately 85% seen once. Material: peripheral blood, obtained on day 0 of MenACWY control vaccination. These receptor sequences come from an adult in good health.

The genes are TRBV7-9 and TRBJ2-2; no reliable D call. Germline V gene data show CDR1 as SEHNR and CDR2 as FQNEAQ (reference sequence). The CDR3 is 14 residues long. V lost 0 bases to trimming and J lost 10 bases, with 12 bases between them. The CDR3 sequence is CASSLALAEKELFF. CDR3 coding DNA: TGTGCCAGCAGCTTAGCCCTCGCTGAGAAGGAGCTGTTTTTT.

This sequence joins TRBV5-4 and TRBJ2-7, with a possible D match to TRBD1 (5 bases). The germline V gene has CDR1 SGHNT and CDR2 YYREEE (reference sequence). V gave up 5 bases and J gave up 7 bases, with 25 bases separating them. The CDR3 loop spans 16 amino acids. The CDR3 DNA follows: TGTGCCAGCAGTCTAACGCCCCGTGGGGCGAGGCGGGAGCAGTACTTC. Translation: CASSLTPRGARREQYF.

The chain is built from TRBV4-2 and TRBJ2-7; 8 bases are shared with TRBD1. V shed 0 bases, J shed 4 bases, and the junction held 11 bases outside the gene matches. This CDR3 contains 17 residues. Per the germline V gene, CDR1 is LGHNA and CDR2 is YNFKEQ. The CDR3 loop is CASSQDLPTDRAYEQYF. CDR3 nucleotide sequence: TGTGCCAGCAGCCAAGACCTCCCGACGGACAGGGCTTACGAGCAGTACTTC.

As DNA, the CDR3 is TGTGCCAGTAGCAGGGGGGACAGGAGCTACGAGCAGTACTTC. This codes for CASSRGDRSYEQYF. This chain connects TRBV19 to TRBJ2-7; TRBD1 agrees at 8 bases. This CDR3 is 14 amino acids long. Germline V gene data show CDR1 as LNHDA and CDR2 as SQIVND (reference sequence). V lost 6 bases and J lost 3; bases outside the gene matches: 7. The full variable domain, with the rest looked up from reference TRBV19 and TRBJ2-7, is DGGITQSPKYLFRKEGQNVTLSCEQNLNHDAMYWYRQDPGQGLRLIYYSQIVNDFQKGDIAEGYSVSREKKESFPLTVTSAQKNPTAFYLCASSRGDRSYEQYFGPGTRLTVT.

V gene TRBV4-2 combines with J gene TRBJ2-1; 10 bases map to TRBD2. From germline, CDR1 is LGHNA and CDR2 YNFKEQ. The CDR3 is 18 amino acids. V shed 3 bases, J shed 7 bases, and the junction held 15 bases outside the gene matches. The CDR3, as DNA: TGTGCCAGCAGCCAGGACCCATTTGGGGAGCGGGGGGGGAATGAGCAGTTCTTC. Amino acid sequence: CASSQDPFGERGGNEQFF.

The V and J genes are TRBV9 and TRBJ1-1; D perhaps matches TRBD1 (6 bases). Germline CDR1 SGDLS, CDR2 YYNGEE. The ends were cut back, 4 bases at V and 5 bases at J, with 12 bases in the middle. The CDR3 runs to 13 residues. Written as DNA, the CDR3 is TGTGCCAGCAGCCAAGGGACAAGGACTGAAGCTTTCTTT. Residues: CASSQGTRTEAFF.

This chain uses TRBV29-1 with TRBJ1-1; maybe TRBD1 (6 bases). V was shortened by 4 bases and J by 0 bases, with 12 bases between the two germline ends. Germline loops: CDR1 SQVTM, CDR2 ANQGSEA. The CDR3 runs 14 residues. The CDR3: CSVVGDTLNTEAFF. The DNA for the CDR3 is TGCAGCGTTGTAGGGGACACCCTGAACACTGAAGCTTTCTTT.

In this sample, this clone turned up a few times. Here the CDR3 reads CAARQDRDETQYF. CDR3 DNA sequence: TGTGCCGCTCGGCAGGACAGGGATGAGACCCAGTACTTC. The V and J genes are TRBV6-5 and TRBJ2-5; TRBD1 matches 8 bases. Germline V gene lookup returns CDR1 MNHEY and CDR2 SVGAGI. V lost 11 bases to trimming and J lost 5 bases; unmatched junction nucleotides: 10. The CDR3 contains 13 residues.

This sequence joins TRBV5-1 and TRBJ1-6, with TRBD1 identical over 9 bases. This CDR3 is 17 amino acids long. Per germline, CDR1 SGHRS and CDR2 YFSETQ. The V gene end was trimmed by 0 bases and the J gene end by 6 bases; junction bases not matched to a gene: 7. CDR3 DNA: TGCGCCAGCAGCTTGGGACCTCCGGGACAGGGTAATTCACCCCTCCACTTT. Its translation is CASSLGPPGQGNSPLHF.

The chain couples TRBV29-1 to TRBJ2-1, with D perhaps TRBD2 (7 bases). The CDR3 extends over 17 amino acids. Trimming took off 6 bases at V and 0 bases at J, with 21 bases between the two ends. Germline V CDR1 and CDR2: SQVTM, ANQGSEA. CDR3 in DNA: TGCAGCGTCCCTGGAGGGGGGGGGACGAGCTCCTACAATGAGCAGTTCTTC. This sequence encodes CSVPGGGGTSSYNEQFF.

This chain connects TRBV5-1 to TRBJ2-7; the D call may be TRBD1 or TRBD2 (5 bases each). This CDR3 spans 15 amino acids. V lost 0 bases and J 2 bases, leaving 12 bases between the germline ends. CDR1 and CDR2 from the germline V gene are SGHRS and YFSETQ. CDR3 nucleotide sequence: TGCGCCAGCAGCTTGGGAAGGGGAGCAGCCTACGAGCAGTACTTC. Its translation is CASSLGRGAAYEQYF.

The V call is TRBV2, the J call TRBJ1-5; D uncertain. The V end lost 2 bases, the J end lost 6 bases, and 14 bases lay between the germline ends. The germline V gene has CDR1 SNHLY and CDR2 FYNNEI. This CDR3 is 15 amino acids long. This chain's CDR3 is CASSELVGGSQPQHF. The CDR3 DNA follows: TGTGCCAGCAGTGAATTGGTCGGTGGGAGTCAGCCCCAGCATTTT.

A few counts support this clone. The gene calls are TRBV4-3 and TRBJ2-1, with 9 bases fitting TRBD1. Germline V lookup: CDR1 LGHNA, CDR2 YSLEER. The CDR3 length is 13 residues. V lost 5 bases, J lost 11 bases, and 7 bases stayed unmatched. The CDR3: CASSAQGASQQFF. The DNA of the CDR3 is TGCGCCAGCAGCGCACAGGGGGCGAGCCAGCAGTTCTTC.

This sequence joins TRBV6-6 and TRBJ1-1, with TRBD1 matching over 8 bases. The CDR3 runs to 14 residues. V shed 8 bases and J 0 bases; nucleotides not matched to a gene: 5. The germline CDR1 and CDR2 sequences are MNHNY and SVGAGI (reference sequence). The CDR3 spells CASSLGQVNTEAFF. DNA of the CDR3: TGTGCCAGCTCCTTGGGACAGGTGAACACTGAAGCTTTCTTT.

The chain is built from TRBV6-5 and TRBJ1-2, with 12 bases that match TRBD1. The CDR3 is 11 amino acids. Trimming took 8 bases from V and 13 from J; bases not matched to a gene: 5. CDR1 MNHEY and CDR2 SVGAGI come from the germline V gene. CDR3 nucleotides: TGTGCCAGCGGGACAGGGGGCACGGGCACCTTC. Translation gives CASGTGGTGTF.

The V call is TRBV6-1, the J call TRBJ2-1; D remains ambiguous. The CDR3 sequence is 15 residues long. Germline V gene data show CDR1 as MNHNS and CDR2 as SASEGT. V was pared by 2 bases and J by 9 bases, with 17 bases between. The CDR3 protein is CASSERSPPTSEQFF. The CDR3 nucleotides are TGTGCCAGCAGTGAAAGGTCCCCCCCAACCAGTGAGCAGTTCTTC.

The CDR3 loop is CASSPTRRGTEAFF. CDR3 sequence (DNA): TGCGCCAGCAGCCCAACTCGGAGGGGAACTGAAGCTTTCTTT. This rearrangement joins TRBV5-1 to TRBJ1-1; D is possibly TRBD1 (5 bases). V shed 4 bases and J shed 5 bases, with 15 bases lying between them. The CDR3 runs 14 residues. CDR1 and CDR2 (germline): SGHRS, YFSETQ.

The chain combines TRBV12-3 or TRBV12-4 with TRBJ2-7; D not resolved. The V end was cut by 5 bases, the J end by 5 bases, with 10 bases between. CDR3 length: 12 amino acids. CDR3 sequence: CASSPSYHEQYF. CDR3 coding DNA: TGTGCCAGCAGTCCGAGCTACCACGAGCAGTACTTC.